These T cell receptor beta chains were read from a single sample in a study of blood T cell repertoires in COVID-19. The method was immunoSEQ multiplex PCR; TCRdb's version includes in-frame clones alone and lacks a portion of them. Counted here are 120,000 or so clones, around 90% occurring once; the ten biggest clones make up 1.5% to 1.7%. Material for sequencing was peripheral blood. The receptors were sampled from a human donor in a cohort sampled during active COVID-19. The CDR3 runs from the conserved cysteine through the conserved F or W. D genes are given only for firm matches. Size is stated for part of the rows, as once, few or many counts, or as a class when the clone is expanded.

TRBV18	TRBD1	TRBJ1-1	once	CASSQDRQNTEAFF	TGTGCCAGCTCACAGGACAGGCAGAACACTGAAGCTTTCTTT
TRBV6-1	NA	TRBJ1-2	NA	CASSDRVKGYTF	TGTGCCAGCAGTGACAGGGTTAAAGGCTACACCTTC
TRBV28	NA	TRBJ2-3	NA	CAITAPSTDTQYF	TGTGCCATCACAGCTCCTAGCACAGATACGCAGTATTTT
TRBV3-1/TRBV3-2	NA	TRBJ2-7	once	CASSPQGPGSGEQYF	TGTGCCAGCAGCCCCCAAGGGCCGGGATCGGGCGAGCAGTACTTC
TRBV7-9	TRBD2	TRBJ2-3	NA	CASSLVLAGSTDTQYF	TGTGCCAGCAGCTTAGTCCTAGCGGGGAGCACAGATACGCAGTATTTT
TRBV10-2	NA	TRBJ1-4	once	CASSGNGQSPRFNEKLFF	TGCGCCAGCAGTGGGAATGGGCAGAGCCCTCGATTTAATGAAAAACTGTTTTTT
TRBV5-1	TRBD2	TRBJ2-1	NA	CASSLGTSAYNEQFF	TGCGCCAGCAGCCTCGGGACTAGCGCTTACAATGAGCAGTTCTTC
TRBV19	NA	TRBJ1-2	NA	CASSIGTTSHGYTF	TGTGCCAGTAGTATAGGGACAACCAGCCATGGCTACACCTTC
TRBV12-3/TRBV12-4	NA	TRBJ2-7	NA	CASSSTGGFGQYF	TGTGCCAGCAGTTCCACCGGGGGTTTCGGGCAGTACTTC
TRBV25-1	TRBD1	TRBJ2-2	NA	CASSQQGSGTGELFF	TGTGCCAGCAGTCAACAGGGGTCGGGAACCGGGGAGCTGTTTTTT
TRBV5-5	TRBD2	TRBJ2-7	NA	CASSLFLAGASSYEQYF	TGTGCCAGCAGCTTGTTCCTAGCGGGAGCGTCGTCCTACGAGCAGTACTTC
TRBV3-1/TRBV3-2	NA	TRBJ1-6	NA	CASSQGRGGPSYNSPLHF	TGTGCCAGCAGCCAGGGGCGGGGGGGCCCCTCCTATAATTCACCCCTCCACTTT
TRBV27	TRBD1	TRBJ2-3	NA	CASRQRQGDADTQYF	TGTGCCAGCAGGCAACGACAGGGGGATGCAGATACGCAGTATTTT
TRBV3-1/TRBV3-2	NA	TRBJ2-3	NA	CASSQAVSDTQYF	TGTGCCAGCAGCCAAGCTGTTTCAGATACGCAGTATTTT
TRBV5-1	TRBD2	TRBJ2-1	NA	CASSTGTSGYNEQFF	TGCGCCAGCAGCACCGGGACTAGCGGATACAATGAGCAGTTCTTC
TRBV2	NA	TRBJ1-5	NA	CASVQKRGQPQHF	TGTGCCAGCGTCCAGAAACGGGGTCAGCCCCAGCATTTT
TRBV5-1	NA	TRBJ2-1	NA	CASSLASGSGEQFF	TGCGCCAGCAGCTTGGCCAGCGGCTCGGGTGAGCAGTTCTTC
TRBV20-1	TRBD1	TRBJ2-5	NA	CSKGGIETQYF	TGCAGTAAAGGGGGCATCGAGACCCAGTACTTC
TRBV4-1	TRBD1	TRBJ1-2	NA	CASSSMTGNYGHTF	TGCGCCAGCAGCTCTATGACAGGGAACTATGGCCACACCTTC
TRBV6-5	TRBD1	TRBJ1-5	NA	CASSYTGTGNQPQHF	TGTGCCAGCAGTTACACTGGGACAGGCAATCAGCCCCAGCATTTT
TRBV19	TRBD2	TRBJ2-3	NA	CASSSRLAGTDTQYF	TGTGCCAGTAGTTCACGACTAGCGGGCACAGATACGCAGTATTTT
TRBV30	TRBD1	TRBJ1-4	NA	CAWSVSGGVGEKLFF	TGTGCCTGGAGTGTTTCAGGGGGTGTAGGGGAAAAACTGTTTTTT
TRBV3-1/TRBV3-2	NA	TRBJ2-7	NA	CASSQESYEQYF	TGTGCCAGCAGCCAGGAGTCCTACGAGCAGTACTTC
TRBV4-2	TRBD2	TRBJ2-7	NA	CASSQDMASGSTYEQYF	TGTGCCAGCAGCCAAGATATGGCTAGCGGGAGTACTTACGAGCAGTACTTC
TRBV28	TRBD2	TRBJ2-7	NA	CASSLAGAYEQYF	TGTGCCAGCAGTTTAGCGGGAGCCTACGAGCAGTACTTC
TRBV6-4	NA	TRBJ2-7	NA	CASSPNLYQTLTSGYEQYF	TGTGCCAGCAGTCCCAATCTATACCAGACGCTAACGTCGGGGTACGAGCAGTACTTC
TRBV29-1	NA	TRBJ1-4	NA	CSVGDRPEKLFF	TGCAGCGTTGGAGACAGGCCGGAAAAACTGTTTTTT
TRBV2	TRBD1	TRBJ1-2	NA	CASSDGQGVTFYGYTF	TGTGCCAGCAGCGATGGACAGGGTGTAACTTTCTATGGCTACACCTTC
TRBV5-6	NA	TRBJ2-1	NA	CASSHSNNEQFF	TGTGCCAGCAGCCACAGTAACAATGAGCAGTTCTTC
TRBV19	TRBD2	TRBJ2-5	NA	CASSMEGVLAGRETQYF	TGTGCCAGTAGTATGGAGGGGGTCCTAGCGGGGAGGGAGACCCAGTACTTC
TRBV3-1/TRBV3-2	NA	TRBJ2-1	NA	CASSRLDRNEQFF	TGTGCCAGCAGTCGCCTCGACAGAAATGAGCAGTTCTTC
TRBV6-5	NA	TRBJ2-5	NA	CASSGGHLYAETQYF	TGTGCCAGCTCTGGGGGACATCTGTACGCGGAGACCCAGTACTTC
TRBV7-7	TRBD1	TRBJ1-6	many	CASSQGQGDNSPLHF	TGTGCTAGCAGCCAAGGACAGGGCGATAATTCACCCCTCCACTTT
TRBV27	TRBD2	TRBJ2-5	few	CASRPSGGQETQYF	TGTGCCAGCAGGCCCTCGGGAGGGCAAGAGACCCAGTACTTC
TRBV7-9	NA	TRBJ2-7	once	CASSNPGHPNPYEQYF	TGTGCCAGCAGCAACCCGGGACACCCAAACCCCTACGAGCAGTACTTC
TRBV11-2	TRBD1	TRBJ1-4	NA	CASASLGTGSEKLFF	TGTGCCAGCGCTTCGCTGGGGACAGGGAGTGAAAAACTGTTTTTT
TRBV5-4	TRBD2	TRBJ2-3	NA	CASSLASGRPNTDTQYF	TGTGCCAGCAGCTTGGCTAGCGGGAGGCCCAACACAGATACGCAGTATTTT
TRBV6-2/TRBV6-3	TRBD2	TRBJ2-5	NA	CASSTEPERGFQETQYF	TGTGCCAGCAGTACCGAACCGGAGCGGGGGTTCCAAGAGACCCAGTACTTC